This entry lists 5 T cell receptor beta chains sequenced from one sample in a study of cytomegalovirus exposure and HLA in healthy donors (dated by TCRdb to about 2017). The library was produced with the immunoSEQ multiplex PCR assay. A mixture of 60 forward primers for TCR Vbeta segments and 13 reverse primers for TCR Jbeta segments was used in the multiplex PCR. This is the immuneACCESS table as TCRdb keeps it, with only in-frame sequences that have V and J called. A part of the clones is gone; compared with another copy, unresolved V genes explain less than half, and the rest is unexplained. The sample yields about 31,000 clones; roughly 64% were counted once. The ten largest clones take up roughly 9.1% of the sample. Material for sequencing was PBMCs. The receptors here all came from a man aged 35-49 years in good health and CMV-seropositive.

The chain is built from TRBV2 and TRBJ2-2, with TRBD1 matching over 12 bases. CDR1 SNHLY and CDR2 FYNNEI come from the germline V gene. Trimming cost V 6 bases and J 4 bases; bases outside gene matches: 9. This CDR3 region has 17 residues. CDR3 protein: CASRGQGARRGTGELFF. In DNA, the CDR3 is TGTGCCAGCAGGGGACAGGGGGCCCGACGGGGCACCGGGGAGCTGTTTTTT. The whole variable domain, remainder taken from reference TRBV2 and TRBJ2-2, is EPEVTQTPSHQVTQMGQEVILRCVPISNHLYFYWYRQILGQKVEFLVSFYNNEISEKSEIFDDQFSVERPDGSNFTLKIRSTKLEDSAMYFCASRGQGARRGTGELFFGEGSRLTVL.

This chain joins TRBV5-5 and TRBJ2-1; D gene unclear. CDR1 is SGHKS and CDR2 is YYEKEE in the germline V gene (reference sequence). The ends were cut back, 4 bases at V and 0 bases at J, with 11 bases in the middle. The CDR3 extends over 15 amino acids. CDR3 nucleotides: TGTGCCAGCAGCCTCACTTACGACTCCTACAATGAGCAGTTCTTC. Its translation: CASSLTYDSYNEQFF.

Only a few counts were recorded for this clone. Written as DNA, the CDR3 is TGTGCCAGCAGCTTATGGACAGACTCAGTACCCCTCCACTTT. Its protein product is CASSLWTDSVPLHF. The chain links TRBV7-9 to TRBJ1-6, with D tentatively TRBD1 (6 bases). This CDR3 has 14 amino acids. V lost 2 bases, J lost 12 bases, and 14 bases lay in between. From germline, CDR1 is SEHNR and CDR2 FQNEAQ (reference sequence).

This clone has only a few counts. The gene calls are TRBV21-1 and TRBJ2-5; the table's D call TRBD1 went unverified against the DNA. The J call may be wrong; the DNA end is better matched by TRBJ2-7. TRBV21-1 is recorded as a pseudogene. The CDR3 has 14 amino acids. This chain's CDR3 is CASSNGTGGYEQYF. The CDR3 DNA is TGTGCCAGCAGCAACGGGACAGGGGGCTACGAGCAGTACTTC.

The chain employs TRBV28 and TRBJ1-2, with a possible D match to TRBD1 (5 bases). Germline values: CDR1 MDHEN, CDR2 SYDVKM. Between the trimmed V and J ends, which lost 3 bases and 2 bases, there was a span of 7 bases. CDR3 length: 13 residues. The CDR3 protein is CASSFQGNYGYTF. The CDR3 nucleotides read TGTGCCAGCAGTTTCCAGGGCAACTATGGCTACACCTTC.